This entry lists 28 T cell receptor beta chains sequenced from one sample in a study of metastatic and nonmetastatic thyroid tumors. Every patient underwent thyroid surgery untreated. Via MiXCR, TCRdb re-called the PCR reads. Altogether 35,000 to 40,000 clones are present, 20% being singletons, with the ten largest covering roughly a sixth. Input material: blood. The receptors come from a female donor with papillary thyroid cancer or a benign thyroid nodule (not recorded which). Some clones in this sample may be carry-over from other donors' samples.

This clone has a count of ten or more. In the same sample, other DNA sequences code for this CDR3. The V and J genes are TRBV11-2 and TRBJ2-7; 8 bases align to TRBD2. Trimming cost V 2 bases and J 0 bases; bases outside gene matches: 6. The V gene's germline CDR1 is SGHAT and CDR2 FQNNGV. The CDR3 contains 16 residues. CDR3 region: CASSLRLARSSYEQYF. The CDR3 coding sequence is TGTGCCAGCAGCTTAAGACTAGCGAGGAGCTCCTACGAGCAGTACTTC.

This clone was seen ten or more times. The CDR3: CALAEGNNEQFF. The CDR3 bases are TGCGCCCTAGCGGAGGGCAACAATGAGCAGTTCTTC. V is TRBV20-1 and J is TRBJ2-1; the match to TRBD2 covers 7 bases. Germline V gene lookup returns CDR1 DFQATT and CDR2 SNEGSKA (reference sequence). The CDR3 contains 12 residues.

This clone came up many times. The genes are TRBV7-3 and TRBJ2-1, with 8 bases identical to TRBD1. Germline V gene sequence: CDR1 SGHTA, CDR2 FQGTGA. The CDR3 has 16 residues. The junction had 4 bases not matched to a gene; V was cut back by 0 bases and J by 3 bases. CDR3 sequence (DNA): TGTGCCAGCAGCTTAACCGGGGACAGGCTCTACAATGAGCAGTTCTTC. It is translated as CASSLTGDRLYNEQFF.

This clone showed up many times. The chain links TRBV5-1 to TRBJ2-1; TRBD2 agrees at 7 bases. CDR1 is SGHRS and CDR2 is YFSETQ in the germline V gene. The J segment lost 7 bases and the V segment lost 0 bases, leaving 10 bases of the junction unmatched. This CDR3 has 16 amino acids. Here the CDR3 reads CASSLAVLATTNEQFF. In DNA form, the CDR3 reads TGCGCCAGCAGCTTGGCCGTACTAGCGACTACGAATGAGCAGTTCTTC.

This clone was detected a few times. V usage is TRBV6-2 or TRBV6-3 and J usage is TRBJ2-7, with 7 bases aligning to TRBD2. V lost 0 bases to trimming and J lost 2 bases; unmatched junction nucleotides: 10. The CDR3 runs to 17 residues. Germline values: CDR1 MNHEY, CDR2 SVGEGT. CDR3: CASSYSSSGSVPYEQYF. CDR3 in DNA: TGTGCCAGCAGTTACTCCTCTAGCGGTAGTGTCCCCTACGAGCAGTACTTC.

This clone was found a few times. This chain connects TRBV5-1 to TRBJ2-1, with 9 bases that match TRBD2. Germline V lookup: CDR1 SGHRS, CDR2 YFSETQ. The CDR3 has 17 residues. Trimming cost V 3 bases and J 2 bases; bases outside gene matches: 9. DNA of the CDR3: TGCGCCAGCAGCTCCCCCCGACTAGCGGAGGCCTACAATGAGCAGTTCTTC. Translation gives CASSSPRLAEAYNEQFF.

On this clone: At one end, the junction sequence differs from germline, possibly due to a read error. The chain links TRBV6-9 to TRBJ2-7; tentatively, D is TRBD1 (6 bases). Looked up from germline, CDR1 is MNHGY and CDR2 is SVAAGI. The CDR3 extends over 12 amino acids. CDR3 sequence (DNA): TGCGCCAGCTCTCCACAGGGCTACGAGCAGTACTTC. This gives the protein CASSPQGYEQYF.

This clone was observed a handful of times. The chain carries TRBV11-2 and TRBJ2-7; possible D gene TRBD1, 6 bases. This CDR3 comprises 14 residues. V lost 4 bases, J lost 3 bases, and 13 bases lay in between. Germline-derived CDR1 and CDR2 are SGHAT and FQNNGV. The CDR3 reads CASSYIRGHYEQYF. Written as DNA, the CDR3 is TGTGCCAGCAGCTACATCAGGGGTCACTACGAGCAGTACTTC.

The chain is built from TRBV9 and TRBJ1-3; possible D gene TRBD1, 6 bases. There are 15 residues in the CDR3. V lost 4 bases and J lost 8, with 19 bases in between. Germline V gene lookup returns CDR1 SGDLS and CDR2 YYNGEE. In DNA, the CDR3 is TGTGCCAGCAGCTCCCGTGGACAGTTATGGGACACCATATATTTT. The encoded protein is CASSSRGQLWDTIYF.

As for this clone: The junction departs from germline at one end; a sequencing error may be responsible. The genes are TRBV6-1 and TRBJ2-7, with unresolved D. There are 15 residues in the CDR3. Germline CDR1 reads MNHNS; CDR2 reads SASEGT. CDR3 protein: CASSSDTLISYEHYF. DNA of the CDR3: TGTGCCAGCAGTTCAGATACACTGATCTCCTACGAGCATTACTTC.

This clone was observed at least ten times. The CDR3, as DNA: TGCGCCAGCAGCTTGGCTGGGAGCCAGACCGGGGAGCTGTTTTTT. Its translation: CASSLAGSQTGELFF. The J gene is TRBJ2-2, the V gene TRBV5-1; perhaps TRBD2 as D (5 bases). The V and J ends lost 0 bases and 5 bases respectively, with 11 bases between them. CDR1 and CDR2 from the germline V gene are SGHRS and YFSETQ. The CDR3 is 15 residues long.

In this sample, this clone turned up a few times. One end of the junction does not line up with germline, which may come from a read error. The genes are TRBV6-5 and TRBJ2-2; no reliable D call. The CDR3 spans 18 residues. CDR1 is MNHEY, CDR2 SVGAGI, per germline. The CDR3 protein is CASSYSVGFEASTGELFF. CDR3 nucleotides: TGTGCCAGCAGCTACTCGGTAGGGTTTGAGGCCAGCACCGGGGAGCTGTTTTTT.

This clone appeared a few times. The chain employs TRBV12-3 or TRBV12-4 and TRBJ2-7, with a weak D call TRBD2 (6 bases). The CDR3 is 17 amino acids. V was clipped by 7 bases and J by 5 bases, with 27 bases between them. CDR3 bases: TGTGCCAGCATCCAATCCCGCGGGGTGCTACTTCCCCACGAGCAGTACTTC. It codes for CASIQSRGVLLPHEQYF.

This clone has only a few counts. The V and J genes are TRBV28 and TRBJ2-2; possibly TRBD2 for D (6 bases). Germline assignment: CDR1 MDHEN and CDR2 SYDVKM. V was pared by 7 bases and J by 6 bases, with 18 bases between. The CDR3 covers 15 residues. In DNA form, the CDR3 reads TGTGCCAGCAATCAAGGAGGGGCGGGGTCCGGGGAGCTGTTTTTT. Its translation is CASNQGGAGSGELFF.

V is TRBV20-1 and J is TRBJ2-7; D perhaps matches TRBD2 (6 bases). This CDR3 contains 14 residues. Germline values: CDR1 DFQATT, CDR2 SNEGSKA (reference sequence). With 0 bases removed from V and 4 bases from J, the gap between germline ends came to 13 bases. In DNA form, the CDR3 reads TGCAGTGCTAGAGAGGACGGGAGAGCTTACGAGCAGTACTTC. It translates to CSAREDGRAYEQYF.

In this sample, this clone turned up many times. The CDR3 DNA reads as TGTGCCACCAGTGATTTACCCGGTAGGGGAGCTTTCTTT. Protein sequence: CATSDLPGRGAFF. The chain employs TRBV24-1 and TRBJ1-1, with D possibly being TRBD1 (5 bases). The V gene lost 1 base and the J gene lost 10 bases, with 12 bases spanning the gap. CDR3 size: 13 residues. CDR1 KGHDR and CDR2 SFDVKD come from the germline V gene.

The chain links TRBV18 to TRBJ2-1; TRBD1 aligns across 8 bases. The germline gives CDR1 KGHSH, CDR2 LQKENI. With 3 bases clipped from V and 5 bases from J, the junction kept 6 bases outside the gene matches. CDR3 length equals 15 residues. The CDR3 DNA is TGTGCCAGCTCACCCGGGCAGGGGGCTAACAATGAGCAGTTCTTC. It is translated as CASSPGQGANNEQFF.

The gene calls are TRBV6-2 or TRBV6-3 and TRBJ2-3, with D hard to call. Looked up from germline, CDR1 is MNHEY and CDR2 is SVGEGT. CDR3 length: 15 residues. V dropped 2 bases and J dropped 2 bases, with 11 bases sitting between them. The chain's CDR3 is CASSYGSYFTDTQYF. The CDR3 nucleotides are TGTGCCAGCAGTTACGGGTCCTACTTCACAGATACGCAGTATTTT.

Ten or more counts support this clone. V and J are TRBV18 and TRBJ1-6; a possible D gene is TRBD1 (6 bases). There are 15 residues in the CDR3. Per the germline V gene, CDR1 is KGHSH and CDR2 is LQKENI. V lost 2 bases, J lost 8 bases, and 13 bases lay in between. CDR3 nucleotides: TGTGCCAGCTCACCATCGGCAACAGGGTATTCACCCCTCCACTTT. Translation gives CASSPSATGYSPLHF.

There are many counts of this clone. V and J are TRBV7-9 and TRBJ2-7, with 7 bases that match TRBD1. V was pared by 1 base and J by 7 bases, with 10 bases of the junction left unmatched. The CDR3 is made up of 15 amino acids. Per the germline V gene, CDR1 is SEHNR and CDR2 is FQNEAQ (reference sequence). CDR3 nucleotides: TGTGCCAGCAGCTTAGATCGGGACAGCAAAAGGGAGCAGTACTTC. Protein sequence: CASSLDRDSKREQYF.

The V call is TRBV6-1, the J call TRBJ2-1; D may be TRBD2 (6 bases). Germline V gene lookup returns CDR1 MNHNS and CDR2 SASEGT. The CDR3 spans 15 residues. The ends were cut back, 3 bases at V and 8 bases at J, with 17 bases in the middle. The CDR3 is CASSDRDSLDDEQFF. In nucleotides, the CDR3 is TGTGCCAGCAGTGATAGGGACTCCCTCGACGATGAGCAGTTCTTC.

V and J are TRBV6-5 and TRBJ2-7, with D unresolved. Trimming shortened V by 4 bases and J by 4 bases, and 20 bases separated the two germline ends. CDR3 size: 16 residues. Germline CDR1 reads MNHEY; CDR2 reads SVGAGI. Written as DNA, the CDR3 is TGTGCCAGCAGTTGCTCGAGAGCGTATGCAGGTTACGAGCAGTACTTC. Amino acids: CASSCSRAYAGYEQYF.

The chain employs TRBV20-1 and TRBJ2-7; D is unclear. Trimming removed 5 bases from V and 5 bases from J, with 13 bases in between. Germline-derived CDR1 and CDR2 are DFQATT and SNEGSKA (reference sequence). The CDR3 spans 12 residues. CDR3 sequence (DNA): TGCAGTGCTCTCTTTGCTGTGGACGAGCAGTACTTC. Translating gives CSALFAVDEQYF.

At least ten counts were recorded for this clone. One junction end disagrees with the germline gene, perhaps due to a read error. The rearrangement uses TRBV12-3 or TRBV12-4 and TRBJ1-3; D uncertain. CDR3 length: 14 residues. The CDR3 is CASIFMSSGSTIYF. The DNA for the CDR3 is TGTGCCAGCATCTTTATGAGCTCTGGAAGCACCATATATTTT.

The table lists this clone with a few counts. The chain links TRBV11-2 to TRBJ2-1; D is ambiguous. The CDR3 has 14 amino acids. With 5 bases removed from V and 2 bases from J, the gap between germline ends came to 10 bases. The V gene's germline CDR1 is SGHAT and CDR2 FQNNGV. In nucleotides, the CDR3 is TGTGCCAGCAGCCCCGCGAGCGCCTACAATGAGCAGTTCTTC. Its translation is CASSPASAYNEQFF.

This clone has a count of ten or more. The chain couples TRBV5-1 to TRBJ2-5, with D unclear. V was pared by 3 bases and J by 4 bases, with 10 bases between. The CDR3 loop spans 13 amino acids. Germline CDR1 reads SGHRS; CDR2 reads YFSETQ. Here the CDR3 reads CASSSQATETQYF. Written as DNA, the CDR3 is TGCGCCAGCAGCTCCCAGGCGACAGAGACCCAGTACTTC.

The chain employs TRBV28 and TRBJ2-2; tentatively, D is TRBD1 or TRBD2 (5 bases each). Trimming removed 7 bases from V and 7 bases from J, with 22 bases in between. Germline V gene data show CDR1 as MDHEN and CDR2 as SYDVKM. The CDR3 is 16 residues long. The CDR3 DNA is TGTGCCAGCACCCCGCTGAGGGGCGCGGGCATCGGGGAGCTGTTTTTT. Protein product: CASTPLRGAGIGELFF.

The genes are TRBV20-1 and TRBJ2-7; D is undetermined. Germline-derived CDR1 and CDR2 are DFQATT and SNEGSKA (reference sequence). The V end lost 7 bases, the J end lost 2 bases, and 15 bases lay between the germline ends. The CDR3 runs to 13 residues. CDR3 bases: TGCAGTGTAGGGCAGAATTACCCCTACGAGCAGTACTTC. It translates to CSVGQNYPYEQYF.